The sequence of this T cell receptor beta chain was determined in a study of tumor-infiltrating lymphocytes in localized non-small cell lung cancer. Findings and caveats of the study: Technical variation could not be separated from intratumor heterogeneity here.

This clone is deemed large. Its antigen is currently unknown. This CDR3 spans 16 amino acids. V gave up 2 bases and J gave up 7 bases, with 18 bases separating them. From germline, CDR1 is SGHTS and CDR2 YDEGEE. Sequencing was performed with immunoSEQ multiplex PCR; in TCRdb, only in-frame clones are kept and a portion is missing. The sample has about 16,000 clones, 55% to 70% seen once. The sequenced sample was lung tumor tissue. The sequence was obtained from a human donor with non-small cell lung cancer. This chain joins TRBV5-8 and TRBJ2-2; a possible D gene is TRBD2 (5 bases). The CDR3 DNA is TGTGCCAGCAGCTTTAGGTCTGGACTCCTCTTCGGGGAGCTGTTTTTT. Encoded protein: CASSFRSGLLFGELFF.